One and the same sample provided the 23 T cell receptor beta chains below, sequenced in a study of tumor-infiltrating lymphocytes in primary liver carcinoma. Making TCR beta cDNA involved around 520 ng total RNA and a constant-region primer. Amplification in three nested multiplex PCR rounds with slightly modified ARM-PCR gave rise to TCR beta libraries. Each of the first two PCR rounds ran 9 to 11 cycles with TRBV1-TRBV30 forward and C-beta reverse primers. One entry per CDR3 protein, called by TCRdb with MiXCR from the multiplex PCR reads. There are about 200,000 distinct CDR3 sequences in the sample; approximately 86% occur only once, and over 15% lies in the top ten. RNA and DNA were co-extracted from roughly 20-30 mg of unsorted bulk tissue. Sequencing input: tumor tissue from primary liver carcinoma. The receptors here all came from a middle-aged man with primary liver carcinoma and hepatitis B virus infection.

On this clonotype: A junction boundary mismatches the germline segment, possibly from a read error. The chain has TRBV11-2 and TRBJ1-5; tentative D call: TRBD1 (6 bases). Per germline, CDR1 SGHAT and CDR2 FQNNGV. The CDR3 consists of 16 residues. CDR3 DNA: TGTGCCTGCAGCCCTAAAGGGGGACTGACGAATCAGCCCCAGCATTTT. This encodes CACSPKGGLTNQPQHF.

This clonotype is a singleton in its sample. A junction end diverges from the germline sequence, so it may reflect a read error. This chain connects TRBV11-2 to TRBJ2-6; TRBD1 matches at 8 bases. CDR1 is SGHAT and CDR2 is FQNNGV in the germline V gene. The CDR3 contains 21 residues. CDR3: CGSSMGGDRGISLSEANVLSF. The CDR3 coding sequence is TGTGGCAGCAGCATGGGGGGAGACAGGGGCATTTCCCTCTCTGAGGCCAACGTCCTGTCTTTC. Full variable domain (outside the CDR3, taken from reference TRBV11-2 and TRBJ2-6): EAGVAQSPRYKIIEKRQSVAFWCNPISGHATLYWYQQILGQGPKLLIQFQNNGVVDDSQLPKDRFSAERLKGVDSTLKIQPAKLEDSAVYLCGSSMGGDRGISLSEANVLSFGAGSRLTVL.

Within the sample, this clonotype is medium-sized. The gene calls are TRBV29-1 and TRBJ1-1, with D perhaps matching TRBD1 (5 bases). The CDR3 runs 15 residues. Trimming shortened V by 5 bases and J by 0 bases, and 16 bases separated the two germline ends. CDR1 and CDR2 from the germline V gene are SQVTM and ANQGSEA. This CDR3 is CSVSAGWGMNTEAFF. The CDR3 DNA sequence: TGCAGCGTTTCCGCAGGGTGGGGCATGAACACTGAAGCTTTCTTT.

Of note for this clonotype: A read error may be the cause here, since a much bigger clone is one base away. The chain uses TRBV7-9 and TRBJ2-2, with TRBD2 matching over 10 bases. The CDR3 has 16 residues. CDR1 SEHNR and CDR2 FQNEAQ come from the germline V gene (reference sequence). The junction had 8 bases not matched to a gene; V was cut back by 5 bases and J by 5 bases. CDR3 sequence reads: CASSHRSSGRTGELFF. The CDR3 DNA sequence: TGTGCCAGCAGCCATAGGAGTAGCGGGAGGACCGGGGAGCTGTTTTTT. The variable domain in full, with the rest retrieved from reference TRBV7-9 and TRBJ2-2, is DTGVSQNPRHKITKRGQNVTFRCDPISEHNRLYWYRQTLGQGPEFLTYFQNEAQLEKSRLLSDRFSAERPKGSFSTLEIQRTEQGDSAMYLCASSHRSSGRTGELFFGEGSRLTVL.

This clonotype was observed once. At one end the junction does not follow the germline gene, possibly because of a read error. V gene TRBV11-1 combines with J gene TRBJ2-3; D is possibly TRBD1 or TRBD2 (5 bases each). Looked up from germline, CDR1 is SGHAT and CDR2 is FQDESV (reference sequence). The CDR3 is 19 amino acids. CDR3 coding DNA: TGTGCCAGCAGCTCTGGGGGAAGCTCTGTTGTAGCCCACACAGATACGCAGTTTTTT. It codes for CASSSGGSSVVAHTDTQFF.

The chain carries TRBV29-1 and TRBJ2-5; 9 bases are a match to TRBD1. This CDR3 contains 14 residues. V dropped 4 bases and J dropped 5; count of bases not matched to a gene: 8. Looked up from germline, CDR1 is SQVTM and CDR2 is ANQGSEA. CDR3 in amino acids: CSVGNGQGHETQYF. CDR3 nucleotide sequence: TGCAGCGTTGGCAACGGACAGGGGCATGAGACCCAGTACTTC. Combining the CDR3 with reference TRBV29-1 and TRBJ2-5 gives the whole variable domain SAVISQKPSRDICQRGTSLTIQCQVDSQVTMMFWYRQQPGQSLTLIATANQGSEATYESGFVIDKFPISRPNLTFSTLTVSNMSPEDSSIYLCSVGNGQGHETQYFGPGTRLLVL.

On this clonotype itself: A junction boundary mismatches the germline segment, possibly from a read error. The rearrangement links TRBV11-3 to TRBJ2-4; D is perhaps TRBD2 (5 bases). This CDR3 spans 15 amino acids. Germline V gene lookup returns CDR1 SGHNT and CDR2 YENEEA. The CDR3 coding sequence is TGTGCCAACAGCTTCGGGGTGATAGCCAAATACATTCAATACTTC. Encoded protein: CANSFGVIAKYIQYF. Looking up the rest from reference TRBV11-3 and TRBJ2-4 gives the full variable domain: EAGVVQSPRYKIIEKKQPVAFWCNPISGHNTLYWYLQNLGQGPELLIRYENEEAVDDSQLPKDRFSAERLKGVDSTLKIQPAELGDSAVYLCANSFGVIAKYIQYFGAGTRLSVL.

The chain is built from TRBV4-3 and TRBJ2-3, with 8 bases matching TRBD1. This CDR3 is built from 16 residues. Germline values: CDR1 LGHNA, CDR2 YSLEER. With V trimmed by 4 bases and J by 15 bases, 21 bases remained unmatched. This CDR3 is CASSRDGDRNTDKQYF. Written as DNA, the CDR3 is TGCGCCAGCAGCCGAGACGGGGACAGGAACACAGATAAGCAATATTTT.

Details on this clonotype: A read error may account for a junction end that differs from germline. This chain uses TRBV12-3 or TRBV12-4 with TRBJ1-1; D is ambiguous. CDR3 length: 18 amino acids. In DNA form, the CDR3 reads TGTGCCAGCAGCCCTGTCCCACCAGCCCAGTGGATGAACACTGATGCTTTCTTT. The encoded protein is CASSPVPPAQWMNTDAFF.

Comments on this clonotype: At one boundary the junction diverges from the germline segment, which might be a read error. The rearrangement joins TRBV5-6 to TRBJ1-1, with 8 bases lining up with TRBD1. Germline V gene data show CDR1 as SGHDT and CDR2 as YYEEEE. This CDR3 is built from 14 residues. In DNA form, the CDR3 reads TGTCCCAGCAGTGCACGACAGGGGCGGACTGAAGCTTTCTTT. This sequence encodes CPSSARQGRTEAFF.

A note on this clonotype: The conserved closing phenylalanine or tryptophan is absent in this CDR3, likely reflecting a read error. The gene calls are TRBV11-2 and TRBJ2-1; 7 nucleotides match TRBD2. The germline V gene encodes CDR1 SGHAT and CDR2 FQNNGV. Trimming removed 6 bases from V and 9 bases from J; junction bases left unmatched: 14. The CDR3 covers 15 residues. The CDR3 protein is CASSFSGPLDIEQFL. The DNA of the CDR3 is TGTGCCAGCAGTTTTAGCGGGCCACTCGACATTGAGCAGTTCTTG.

Details on this clonotype: A read error may produce the germline difference seen at one junction end. This chain links TRBV4-2 with TRBJ2-5, with no clear D. The CDR3 is made up of 16 amino acids. Germline V gives CDR1 LGHNA, CDR2 YNFKEQ. CDR3 in amino acids: CDSNHVHPDVQETQYF. The CDR3 DNA reads TGTGACAGCAACCATGTTCACCCGGACGTACAAGAGACCCAGTACTTC.

The chain links TRBV29-1 to TRBJ1-2, with D perhaps matching TRBD1 (6 bases). The germline V gene encodes CDR1 SQVTM and CDR2 ANQGSEA. The CDR3 has 13 residues. Written as DNA, the CDR3 is TGCAGTGTCGGGGGCAGGGAATACTATGGCTACACCTTC. Its protein product is CSVGGREYYGYTF.

With regard to this clonotype: An end of the junction does not agree with germline; a read error may underlie this. The V gene is TRBV11-1, the J gene TRBJ2-4; TRBD2 matches at 10 bases. In germline, CDR1 is SGHAT, CDR2 FQDESV (reference sequence). CDR3 length equals 17 residues. CDR3 amino acids: CASGFPGTSETKNVQYF. In DNA form, the CDR3 reads TGTGCCAGCGGCTTTCCCGGGACTAGCGAGACCAAAAACGTTCAGTACTTT.

This chain uses TRBV2 with TRBJ2-7; TRBD1 is a possible D gene (6 bases). Germline V gene data show CDR1 as SNHLY and CDR2 as FYNNEI. The V and J ends lost 10 bases and 1 base respectively, with 14 bases between them. The CDR3 loop spans 13 amino acids. CDR3 loop: CANRETGSYEQYF. The CDR3 DNA follows: TGTGCCAACAGAGAGACAGGTTCCTACGAGCAGTACTTC. Variable domain in full (rest from reference TRBV2 and TRBJ2-7): EPEVTQTPSHQVTQMGQEVILRCVPISNHLYFYWYRQILGQKVEFLVSFYNNEISEKSEIFDDQFSVERPDGSNFTLKIRSTKLEDSAMYFCANRETGSYEQYFGPGTRLTVT.

This clonotype was seen once. The chain links TRBV29-1 to TRBJ2-7; D gene ambiguous. Germline assignment: CDR1 SQVTM and CDR2 ANQGSEA. This CDR3 has 16 residues. The CDR3: CRAMRSGIGTPYEQYF. CDR3 coding DNA: TGCAGAGCCATGAGATCTGGGATCGGCACTCCCTACGAGCAGTACTTC.

This CDR3 is CASHTGNTEAFF. DNA of the CDR3: TGTGCCAGCCATACAGGCAACACTGAAGCTTTCTTT. The V call is TRBV28, the J call TRBJ1-1; a weak D match, TRBD1 (5 bases). The CDR3 covers 12 residues. Germline V CDR1 and CDR2: MDHEN, SYDVKM. Trimming left V 8 bases short and J 2 bases short, with 9 bases between.

About this clonotype: One base away lies a much larger clone, so this may be a sequencing read error. The CDR3 DNA sequence: TGCAGCGTTGCCCCTTGGGGGACCAACCACGAGCAGTACTTC. It codes for CSVAPWGTNHEQYF. The chain recombines TRBV29-1 with TRBJ2-7; the D gene could be TRBD1 or TRBD2 (5 bases each). The CDR3 sequence is 14 residues long. CDR1 is SQVTM and CDR2 is ANQGSEA in the germline V gene. Trimming took off 4 bases at V and 5 bases at J, with 18 bases between the two ends.

The count of this clonotype is one. The junction departs from germline at one end; a sequencing error may be responsible. The genes are TRBV7-8 and TRBJ1-2; TRBD1 is a possible D gene (5 bases). Germline CDR1 is SGHVS and CDR2 is FQNEAQ. The CDR3 spans 12 residues. The CDR3 reads CASILEGDGYTF. CDR3 DNA sequence: TGTGCCAGCATCTTAGAAGGGGATGGCTACACCTTC.

This clonotype showed up just a few times. One junction end disagrees with the germline gene, perhaps due to a read error. The chain recombines TRBV6-1 with TRBJ2-7, with unresolved D. This CDR3 contains 13 residues. Germline-derived CDR1 and CDR2 are MNHNS and SASEGT. CDR3 protein: CASSVTLSYGQYF. In DNA form, the CDR3 reads TGTGCCAGCAGTGTTACCTTATCATACGGGCAGTACTTT.

V and J are TRBV5-4 and TRBJ2-7, with a weak D call TRBD1 (6 bases). This CDR3 has 15 residues. Trimming shortened V by 1 base and J by 3 bases, and 14 bases separated the two germline ends. Germline V lookup: CDR1 SGHNT, CDR2 YYREEE (reference sequence). The CDR3, as DNA: TGTGCCAGCAGCTTGATGGGACATGATCTCTACGAGCAGTACTTC. Translated: CASSLMGHDLYEQYF.

The V and J genes are TRBV6-5 and TRBJ1-1; D not certain. This CDR3 contains 14 residues. Germline V gives CDR1 MNHEY, CDR2 SVGAGI. CDR3 protein: CTSSYSQMVTEAFF. The CDR3 nucleotides are TGTACTAGCAGTTACTCCCAGATGGTCACTGAAGCTTTCTTT.

On this clonotype itself: The conserved phenylalanine or tryptophan normally closing the CDR3 is absent here, so this likely arose from a read error. The gene calls are TRBV29-1 and TRBJ1-1; 8 bases match TRBD1. The CDR3 has 14 amino acids. In germline, CDR1 is SQVTM, CDR2 ANQGSEA. V gave up 6 bases and J gave up 2 bases; unmatched junction bases: 8. DNA of the CDR3: TGCAGCGTGTGTCCCAGGGGGCGTAACACTGAAGCTTTCTAT. Amino acids: CSVCPRGRNTEAFY.